The rows below give T cell receptor beta chains drawn from one sample of a study of beta chain features in type 1 diabetes. Sequencing was performed with immunoSEQ multiplex PCR; in TCRdb, only in-frame clones are kept and a portion is missing. The sample includes some 170,000 clones, roughly 63% of them seen just once. The sequenced material came from naive CD4+ T cells from blood. These receptors were obtained from a man aged 30 to 39 with type 1 diabetes. Each CDR3 is given with its conserved first and last residue. Fields, in order: V gene, clone size, D gene, J gene, CDR3 DNA, CDR3 protein. The D gene is left open where the match is weak. Rows may omit the clone size; those that give it use once, few, many or a size class.

v_gene: TRBV28
abundance: -
d_gene: -
j_gene: TRBJ1-2
CDR3nt: TGTGCCAGCACCAACAAGACCCTTACGGGTTATGGCTACACCTTC
CDR3aa: CASTNKTLTGYGYTF

v_gene: TRBV14
abundance: few
d_gene: -
j_gene: TRBJ2-5
CDR3nt: TGTGCCAGCAGCCAAAACTTTCTATCGGGCGAAGAGACCCAGTACTTC
CDR3aa: CASSQNFLSGEETQYF

v_gene: TRBV6-5
abundance: few
d_gene: -
j_gene: TRBJ2-1
CDR3nt: TGTGCCAGCACCACGGCCCTATCCAATGAGCAGTTCTTC
CDR3aa: CASTTALSNEQFF

v_gene: TRBV15
abundance: -
d_gene: -
j_gene: TRBJ2-3
CDR3nt: TGTGCCACCAGCAGTGACAGGTACACAGATACGCAGTATTTT
CDR3aa: CATSSDRYTDTQYF

v_gene: TRBV18
abundance: -
d_gene: TRBD1
j_gene: TRBJ2-5
CDR3nt: TGTGCCAGCTCACTACTTGACAGGGGCGCATTGGAGACCCAGTACTTC
CDR3aa: CASSLLDRGALETQYF

v_gene: TRBV30
abundance: few
d_gene: -
j_gene: TRBJ2-2
CDR3nt: TGTGCCTGGAGTCGTCAGAACACCGGGGAGCTGTTTTTT
CDR3aa: CAWSRQNTGELFF

v_gene: TRBV10-3
abundance: -
d_gene: TRBD1
j_gene: TRBJ2-7
CDR3nt: TGTGCCACCGGGACAGGGGACGAGCAGTACTTC
CDR3aa: CATGTGDEQYF

v_gene: TRBV7-9
abundance: once
d_gene: TRBD1
j_gene: TRBJ1-3
CDR3nt: TGTGCCAGCAGCTTGACAGGGTCGGGAAACACCATATATTTT
CDR3aa: CASSLTGSGNTIYF

v_gene: TRBV30
abundance: -
d_gene: -
j_gene: TRBJ2-6
CDR3nt: TGTGCCTGGAGGCCGAAGGCGTCCAACGTCCTGACTTTC
CDR3aa: CAWRPKASNVLTF

v_gene: TRBV29-1
abundance: -
d_gene: TRBD1
j_gene: TRBJ2-3
CDR3nt: TGCAGCGCCTCCCAGGACAGGGGAGCAGATACGCAGTATTTT
CDR3aa: CSASQDRGADTQYF

v_gene: TRBV28
abundance: -
d_gene: -
j_gene: TRBJ2-7
CDR3nt: TGTGCCAGCAGTTTAACACCGGGGGGACAGCTTACCTACGAGCAGTACTTC
CDR3aa: CASSLTPGGQLTYEQYF

v_gene: TRBV2
abundance: -
d_gene: -
j_gene: TRBJ1-1
CDR3nt: TGTGCCAGCAGGACCTTGGAATTGAACACTGAAGCTTTCTTT
CDR3aa: CASRTLELNTEAFF

v_gene: TRBV5-1
abundance: -
d_gene: TRBD2
j_gene: TRBJ2-1
CDR3nt: TGCGCCAGCAGCTCCTTAGCGGGGAGTTACAATGAGCAGTTCTTC
CDR3aa: CASSSLAGSYNEQFF

v_gene: TRBV27
abundance: -
d_gene: -
j_gene: TRBJ1-1
CDR3nt: TGTGCCAGCAGTTTACTCCCGTTGGGGTTGCACACTGAAGCTTTCTTT
CDR3aa: CASSLLPLGLHTEAFF

v_gene: TRBV7-2
abundance: -
d_gene: -
j_gene: TRBJ2-2
CDR3nt: TGTGCCAGCGGCAGGGGCACCGGGGAGCTGTTTTTT
CDR3aa: CASGRGTGELFF

v_gene: TRBV7-2
abundance: -
d_gene: -
j_gene: TRBJ2-1
CDR3nt: TGTGCCAGCAGCTTAGGAGCGGGCACCTACAATGAGCAGTTCTTC
CDR3aa: CASSLGAGTYNEQFF

v_gene: TRBV28
abundance: few
d_gene: -
j_gene: TRBJ1-1
CDR3nt: TGTGCCAGCAGTCTTCAAGGGGGAGCTTTCTTT
CDR3aa: CASSLQGGAFF

v_gene: TRBV7-2
abundance: once
d_gene: -
j_gene: TRBJ1-6
CDR3nt: TGTGCCAGCAGCTTCGCCAGTACCTATAATTCACCCCTCCACTTT
CDR3aa: CASSFASTYNSPLHF

v_gene: TRBV29-1
abundance: -
d_gene: TRBD1
j_gene: TRBJ2-7
CDR3nt: TGCAGCGTGCAGGGACAGACTCCCTACGAGCAGTACTTC
CDR3aa: CSVQGQTPYEQYF

v_gene: TRBV29-1
abundance: -
d_gene: TRBD1
j_gene: TRBJ1-4
CDR3nt: TGCAGCGCGATGTTTCGTAGGGACAGGGGAAGCGAAAAACTGTTTTTT
CDR3aa: CSAMFRRDRGSEKLFF

v_gene: TRBV29-1
abundance: -
d_gene: TRBD1
j_gene: TRBJ1-1
CDR3nt: TGCAGCGTTGAAGGCACAGGGGGCGCGCACACTGAAGCTTTCTTT
CDR3aa: CSVEGTGGAHTEAFF

v_gene: TRBV10-3
abundance: -
d_gene: -
j_gene: TRBJ2-5
CDR3nt: TGTGCCATCAGTGAGTCAGGCAGCCAAGAGACCCAGTACTTC
CDR3aa: CAISESGSQETQYF

v_gene: TRBV5-1
abundance: -
d_gene: -
j_gene: TRBJ2-3
CDR3nt: TGCGCCAGCAGGCCAGCGGAGGCTACAGATACGCAGTATTTT
CDR3aa: CASRPAEATDTQYF

v_gene: TRBV7-2
abundance: once
d_gene: -
j_gene: TRBJ2-3
CDR3nt: TGTGCCAGCGGGGGTACAGATACGCAGTATTTT
CDR3aa: CASGGTDTQYF

v_gene: TRBV27
abundance: -
d_gene: -
j_gene: TRBJ2-5
CDR3nt: TGTGCCAGCACCGCGACAGGAGGAGAGACCCAGTACTTC
CDR3aa: CASTATGGETQYF

v_gene: TRBV9
abundance: -
d_gene: -
j_gene: TRBJ2-2
CDR3nt: TGTGCCAGCAGCGTAGAGGGTACCGGGGAGCTGTTTTTT
CDR3aa: CASSVEGTGELFF

v_gene: TRBV5-6
abundance: few
d_gene: TRBD2
j_gene: TRBJ2-1
CDR3nt: TGTGCCAGCAGCCCTACCCTAGCGGGGGGGTACAATGAGCAGTTCTTC
CDR3aa: CASSPTLAGGYNEQFF

v_gene: TRBV29-1
abundance: -
d_gene: -
j_gene: TRBJ2-1
CDR3nt: TGCAGCGTTGAAGACGAGGCAGTATGGGGGCATGAGCAGTTCTTC
CDR3aa: CSVEDEAVWGHEQFF

v_gene: TRBV30
abundance: -
d_gene: TRBD1
j_gene: TRBJ1-5
CDR3nt: TGTGCCTGGAGTGACAGGGGAACGGATCAGCCCCAGCATTTT
CDR3aa: CAWSDRGTDQPQHF

v_gene: TRBV7-7
abundance: -
d_gene: -
j_gene: TRBJ2-3
CDR3nt: TGTGCTAGCAGCTTAGCGGCGACAGATACGCAGTATTTT
CDR3aa: CASSLAATDTQYF